The rows below give T cell receptor beta chains drawn from one sample of a study of blood T cell repertoires in COVID-19. The table came from immunoSEQ multiplex PCR; TCRdb's copy has only in-frame clones and leaves some out. This sample yields roughly 180,000 clones, of which approximately 84% are seen a single time; roughly 5% belongs to the top ten. Sequenced: PBMCs or T cells enriched from blood (not recorded which). The receptors originated from a middle-aged woman with acute COVID-19. The CDR3 runs from the conserved cysteine through the conserved F or W. Each record gives: J gene, D gene, V gene, clone size, CDR3 protein, CDR3 DNA. A D gene is named only where the DNA matches it firmly. Where a row states a size, it is once, few, many or the class of an expanded clone; other rows omit it.

>TRBJ1-2|-|TRBV6-5|once
CASSYDTRGPGYTF
TGTGCCAGCAGTTACGACACCAGGGGCCCTGGCTACACCTTC
>TRBJ1-2|TRBD1|TRBV4-1|-
CASSQDPGQGDGYTF
TGCGCCAGCAGCCAAGATCCGGGACAGGGTGACGGCTACACCTTC
>TRBJ1-2|-|TRBV7-2|-
CASSPPRGRSGESGYTF
TGTGCCAGCAGCCCCCCTCGAGGCCGCTCAGGGGAGTCTGGCTACACCTTC
>TRBJ2-7|TRBD1|TRBV28|-
CASSNPRTGTYEQYF
TGTGCCAGCAGTAACCCCCGGACAGGGACCTACGAGCAGTACTTC
>TRBJ2-5|TRBD2|TRBV5-4|-
CASSHGGGSGTSKETQYF
TGTGCCAGCAGCCATGGAGGTGGAAGCGGGACGAGCAAAGAGACCCAGTACTTC
>TRBJ2-1|TRBD2|TRBV9|-
CASSVGGTSSNEQFF
TGTGCCAGCAGCGTAGGGGGGACTAGCTCCAATGAGCAGTTCTTC
>TRBJ1-1|TRBD1|TRBV3-1/TRBV3-2|-
CASSDTTRGPGAFF
TGTGCCAGCAGTGACACGACCAGGGGGCCGGGAGCTTTCTTT
>TRBJ1-5|TRBD1|TRBV9|-
CASSTGTGFQPQHF
TGTGCCAGCAGCACCGGGACAGGGTTTCAGCCCCAGCATTTT
>TRBJ2-3|TRBD2|TRBV11-3|once
CASSSPFESGRTDTQYF
TGTGCCAGCAGCTCCCCTTTTGAGAGCGGGAGGACAGATACGCAGTATTTT
>TRBJ1-1|-|TRBV20-1|-
CSASSESEAFF
TGCAGTGCTAGCTCTGAGAGTGAAGCTTTCTTT
>TRBJ1-2|-|TRBV30|-
CAWSAGLGREGYTF
TGTGCCTGGAGTGCCGGACTGGGGCGGGAGGGCTACACCTTC
>TRBJ2-4|-|TRBV6-1|-
CASSGQTRDGSLAKNIQYF
TGTGCCAGCAGTGGTCAGACTAGGGACGGCAGTCTAGCCAAAAACATTCAGTACTTC
>TRBJ1-4|TRBD1|TRBV6-5|few
CASRTGGMVNEKLFF
TGTGCCAGCAGGACAGGGGGCATGGTTAATGAAAAACTGTTTTTT
>TRBJ2-2|TRBD2|TRBV14|once
CASGPLGGRRTGELFF
TGTGCCAGCGGACCTCTTGGCGGGAGGCGCACCGGGGAGCTGTTTTTT
>TRBJ2-1|-|TRBV4-1|-
CASSSVSYNEQFF
TGCGCCAGCAGCTCGGTATCCTACAATGAGCAGTTCTTC
>TRBJ1-2|-|TRBV3-1/TRBV3-2|-
CASSQDLRAVYGYTF
TGTGCCAGCAGCCAAGATTTGAGGGCAGTCTATGGCTACACCTTC
>TRBJ1-2|-|TRBV19|-
CASTFSGVSYGYTF
TGTGCCAGTACTTTCTCAGGGGTGAGCTATGGCTACACCTTC
>TRBJ1-2|-|TRBV5-1|-
CASSLAQVEGYTF
TGCGCCAGCAGCTTGGCACAGGTGGAAGGCTACACCTTC
>TRBJ1-6|-|TRBV2|-
CASSERTSNSPLHF
TGTGCCAGCAGTGAAAGGACTAGTAATTCACCCCTCCACTTT
>TRBJ1-6|-|TRBV5-1|few
CASSFTGPGSPLHF
TGCGCCAGCAGCTTCACAGGGCCCGGTTCACCCCTCCACTTT
>TRBJ2-5|-|TRBV7-8|-
CASSLGGLIRQETQYF
TGTGCCAGCAGCTTAGGGGGCCTAATTCGCCAAGAGACCCAGTACTTC
>TRBJ1-1|TRBD1|TRBV10-3|-
CAITKGQGDTEAFF
TGTGCCATCACTAAGGGACAGGGAGACACTGAAGCTTTCTTT
>TRBJ2-1|TRBD2|TRBV7-3|-
CASSLNSAGGYNEQFF
TGTGCCAGCAGCTTAAATTCAGCGGGAGGCTACAATGAGCAGTTCTTC
>TRBJ2-1|TRBD1|TRBV5-6|few
CASSYTTGATYNEQFF
TGTGCCAGCAGCTATACCACAGGGGCGACCTACAATGAGCAGTTCTTC
>TRBJ1-5|-|TRBV6-1|-
CASSEGRMMSQHF
TGTGCCAGCAGTGAAGGCAGGATGATGTCCCAGCATTTT
>TRBJ2-6|-|TRBV3-1/TRBV3-2|-
CASSRPGANVLTF
TGTGCCAGCAGCCGGCCGGGGGCCAACGTCCTGACTTTC
>TRBJ1-2|-|TRBV19|-
CASRRTYEGRYTF
TGTGCCAGTAGGAGGACCTATGAGGGCCGCTACACCTTC
>TRBJ2-1|TRBD2|TRBV13|-
CASSPSGRGNEQFF
TGTGCCAGCAGCCCTAGCGGGAGGGGAAATGAGCAGTTCTTC
>TRBJ1-2|-|TRBV7-9|-
CASSLGGPDYGYTF
TGTGCCAGCAGCTTAGGGGGCCCAGATTATGGCTACACCTTC
>TRBJ2-1|TRBD2|TRBV19|-
CASTRISGRAVSYNEQFF
TGTGCCAGTACCCGAATTAGCGGGAGGGCCGTTTCCTACAATGAGCAGTTCTTC
>TRBJ2-5|TRBD1|TRBV27|-
CASSLSAQGEETQYF
TGTGCCAGCAGTTTAAGCGCGCAGGGGGAGGAGACCCAGTACTTC
>TRBJ2-3|-|TRBV18|-
CASLDTDTQYF
TGTGCCAGCTTAGACACAGATACGCAGTATTTT
>TRBJ2-3|TRBD2|TRBV6-4|-
CASSDSAAGGPADTQYF
TGTGCCAGCAGTGACTCCGCGGCGGGAGGGCCGGCAGATACGCAGTATTTT
>TRBJ2-1|TRBD2|TRBV2|-
CASSEDRVRLAAYEQFF
TGTGCCAGCAGTGAAGATCGCGTCCGACTAGCGGCATATGAGCAGTTCTTC
>TRBJ2-7|-|TRBV6-1|-
CASIAGGSGTYEQYF
TGTGCCAGCATCGCCGGGGGATCGGGGACCTACGAGCAGTACTTC
>TRBJ1-2|-|TRBV4-1|-
CASSQVPPGSGYTF
TGCGCCAGCAGCCAAGTTCCCCCGGGGAGTGGCTACACCTTC
>TRBJ2-3|TRBD2|TRBV9|-
CASSAFRLAVGETDTQYF
TGTGCCAGCAGCGCATTTCGACTAGCGGTTGGGGAAACAGATACGCAGTATTTT
>TRBJ2-2|-|TRBV21-1|-
CASSKRRGTGNTGELFF
TGTGCCAGCAGCAAAAGGAGAGGGACAGGCAACACCGGGGAGCTGTTTTTT
>TRBJ2-1|TRBD2|TRBV10-1|-
CASGLAGGDEQFF
TGCGCCAGCGGACTAGCGGGAGGCGATGAGCAGTTCTTC
>TRBJ2-5|TRBD1|TRBV7-2|-
CASNRRDSQETQYF
TGTGCCAGCAACCGCCGGGACAGCCAAGAGACCCAGTACTTC
>TRBJ2-7|TRBD2|TRBV10-3|-
CAISVGGGTYEQYF
TGTGCCATCAGTGTAGGCGGGGGGACCTACGAGCAGTACTTC
>TRBJ1-2|-|TRBV6-1|-
CASSDRGNYGYTF
TGTGCCAGCAGTGATAGGGGTAACTATGGCTACACCTTC
>TRBJ1-3|-|TRBV7-9|few
CASSSGGGSGNTIYF
TGTGCCAGCAGCTCCGGGGGGGGATCTGGAAACACCATATATTTT
>TRBJ1-2|-|TRBV18|-
CASSPAADGYTF
TGTGCCAGCTCACCAGCGGCAGATGGCTACACCTTC
>TRBJ1-5|TRBD1|TRBV7-2|few
CASSYDRVEQPQHF
TGTGCCAGCAGCTACGACAGGGTAGAACAGCCCCAGCATTTT
>TRBJ2-2|TRBD2|TRBV27|-
CASSLSREGQFGELFF
TGTGCCAGCAGTTTATCCCGGGAGGGCCAGTTCGGGGAGCTGTTTTTT
>TRBJ2-1|TRBD2|TRBV5-8|-
CASSRRRGAGNEQFF
TGTGCCAGCAGCCGAAGGCGGGGGGCAGGCAATGAGCAGTTCTTC
>TRBJ1-2|-|TRBV30|-
CAWRGGDYGYTF
TGTGCCTGGAGGGGGGGAGACTATGGCTACACCTTC
>TRBJ2-3|TRBD2|TRBV2|-
CAIKWTSGPTDTQYF
TGTGCCATCAAGTGGACTAGCGGCCCCACAGATACGCAGTATTTT
>TRBJ2-2|-|TRBV6-5|once
CASSYQGSLLTGELFF
TGTGCCAGCAGTTACCAGGGATCCCTACTCACCGGGGAGCTGTTTTTT
>TRBJ2-4|TRBD2|TRBV2|-
CASSATRQGTSGRGNIQYF
TGTGCCAGCAGCGCCACGCGACAAGGGACTAGCGGGAGGGGAAACATTCAGTACTTC
>TRBJ1-6|-|TRBV19|-
CASSVSNSPLHF
TGTGCCAGTAGTGTCTCGAATTCACCCCTCCACTTT
>TRBJ1-4|-|TRBV7-9|once
CASSLGQGTNEKLFF
TGTGCCAGCAGCCTCGGTCAGGGTACTAATGAAAAACTGTTTTTT
>TRBJ1-3|TRBD1|TRBV9|once
CASSEGYRGGSGNTIYF
TGTGCCAGCAGCGAGGGATACAGGGGCGGCTCTGGAAACACCATATATTTT
>TRBJ2-5|-|TRBV14|-
CASSVGGVETQYF
TGTGCCAGCAGCGTAGGAGGAGTGGAGACCCAGTACTTC
>TRBJ2-7|TRBD1|TRBV5-6|-
CASSLRTGASYEQYF
TGTGCCAGCAGCTTGAGGACAGGGGCATCCTACGAGCAGTACTTC
>TRBJ1-1|TRBD1|TRBV11-2|few
CASSPWTGTNTEAFF
TGTGCCAGCAGCCCGTGGACAGGAACGAACACTGAAGCTTTCTTT
>TRBJ2-3|-|TRBV30|once
CAWSVEDTQYF
TGTGCCTGGAGTGTAGAGGATACGCAGTATTTT
>TRBJ1-2|TRBD1|TRBV2|-
CASRPRPGTDYGYTF
TGTGCCAGCAGACCACGCCCGGGGACAGACTATGGCTACACCTTC